A selection of T cell receptor beta chains follows, all from one sample in a study of shared clonotypes between healthy human individuals. Produced via immunoSEQ multiplex PCR; TCRdb's table is partial and in-frame only. The sample holds under 2.5 million clones, 85% to 95% seen once. Sequenced sample: naive CD4+ T cells from PBMCs. These receptors all come from a man aged 18 to 35 in good health. Some clones in this sample may be carry-over from other donors' samples. Each CDR3 is given with its conserved first and last residue. D genes are given only for firm matches. Clone size appears in some rows only: once, few, many, or a class for an expanded clone.

-	-	TRBV27	TRBJ2-7	TGTGCCAGCAGTTTAGAAGACCCTCCCTACGAGCAGTACTTC	CASSLEDPPYEQYF
-	-	TRBV7-8	TRBJ2-3	TGTGCCAGCAGCCTCGGGGGAGTGAGGCCTACAGGGACCGATACGCAGTATTTT	CASSLGGVRPTGTDTQYF
TRBD1	-	TRBV7-2	TRBJ1-2	TGTGCCAGCAGCCCAAGACAGGGGGCAAATGGCTACACCTTC	CASSPRQGANGYTF
TRBD1	-	TRBV29-1	TRBJ2-2	TGCAGCGTTCTGACAGGGGTGAACACCGGGGAGCTGTTTTTT	CSVLTGVNTGELFF
-	-	TRBV7-9	TRBJ1-6	TGTGCCAGCAGCTTAGGTTCCGAGTTGGGCAATTCACCCCTCCACTTT	CASSLGSELGNSPLHF
TRBD1	-	TRBV19	TRBJ1-5	TGTGCCAGTAGTACTATACCGGGACAGGGGGGCTATAGCAATCAGCCCCAGCATTTT	CASSTIPGQGGYSNQPQHF
-	-	TRBV28	TRBJ1-2	TGTGCCAGCAGTTTCCTAAATTTGGGGGGAGTGGATGGCTACACCTTC	CASSFLNLGGVDGYTF
-	-	TRBV2	TRBJ2-6	TGTGCCAGCAGTGCAGCTGGGGCCAACGTCCTGACTTTC	CASSAAGANVLTF
-	-	TRBV10-2	TRBJ1-5	TGCGCCATTAGTCCGGGGGGCGCAAATCAGCCCCAGCATTTT	CAISPGGANQPQHF
TRBD2	-	TRBV7-2	TRBJ2-7	TGTGCCAGCAGCCCCGATCCTAGCGGGAGGAACGAGCAGTACTTC	CASSPDPSGRNEQYF
TRBD1	-	TRBV19	TRBJ2-2	TGTGCCAGTAGTCCACACAGGGGTAGTAACACCGGGGAGCTGTTTTTT	CASSPHRGSNTGELFF
TRBD2	once	TRBV5-1	TRBJ2-3	TGCGCCAGCAGCTCCCTAGCGGGGGGAACAGATACGCAGTATTTT	CASSSLAGGTDTQYF
-	-	TRBV10-2	TRBJ2-7	TGCGCCAGCAGTGACAGGGTTTACGAGCAGTACTTC	CASSDRVYEQYF
-	-	TRBV4-2	TRBJ2-1	TGTGCCAGCAGCCAAGTTCCGCGACCAAGCTCCTACAATGAGCAGTTCTTC	CASSQVPRPSSYNEQFF
TRBD2	-	TRBV28	TRBJ2-2	TGTGCCAGCGGCCGACTAGGCGGGAGGGCCGGGGAGCTGTTTTTT	CASGRLGGRAGELFF
TRBD1	-	TRBV6-6	TRBJ1-2	TGTGCCAGCAGTTACGGGGGGACAGCTTATGGCTACACCTTC	CASSYGGTAYGYTF
TRBD2	once	TRBV10-3	TRBJ2-1	TGTGCCATCAGTGAGTTCTCCGGGACTAGCGACTACAATGAGCAGTTCTTC	CAISEFSGTSDYNEQFF
-	-	TRBV9	TRBJ2-1	TGTGCCAGCAGCGTAGCGGGGCCGAGCTCCTACAATGAGCAGTTCTTC	CASSVAGPSSYNEQFF
-	-	TRBV29-1	TRBJ2-3	TGCAGCGGCACCGAGACAGATTCCACAGATACGCAGTATTTT	CSGTETDSTDTQYF
-	-	TRBV10-1	TRBJ2-1	TGCGCCAGCAGCCTAGACTCCGCCCGGGGCGGTGAGCAGTTCTTC	CASSLDSARGGEQFF
-	-	TRBV5-1	TRBJ2-2	TGCGCCAGCCAGACCCAGGGACCCCGGTTTAACACCGGGGAGCTGTTTTTT	CASQTQGPRFNTGELFF
TRBD1	-	TRBV27	TRBJ1-2	TGTGCCAGCAGCACAGAGGACAGGGGTCCTGGGGGCTACACCTTC	CASSTEDRGPGGYTF
-	-	TRBV4-1	TRBJ2-1	TGCGCCAGCAACAACCCGGCCAGGGCATATGAGCAGTTCTTC	CASNNPARAYEQFF
TRBD1	-	TRBV27	TRBJ2-1	TGTGCCAGCAGCAAACTGCCACCGGGACAGGGTGTATATGAGCAGTTCTTC	CASSKLPPGQGVYEQFF
TRBD2	-	TRBV6-6	TRBJ2-5	TGTGCCAGCAGTCCCGGGGGGGAGCAGTACTTC	CASSPGGEQYF
-	once	TRBV5-1	TRBJ2-7	TGCGCCAGCACCAGGGGAGGCGTCGACGAGCAGTACTTC	CASTRGGVDEQYF
-	once	TRBV9	TRBJ2-3	TGTGCCAGCAGCGGCTGGGGGCGAGGAGATACGCAGTATTTT	CASSGWGRGDTQYF
TRBD1	few	TRBV15	TRBJ1-2	TGTGCCACCAGCACCCGACAGGGGAACTATGGCTACACCTTC	CATSTRQGNYGYTF
-	once	TRBV7-9	TRBJ2-7	TGTGCCAGCAGCCCTTACCAAGGTGGGAGATTC	CASSPYQGGRF
TRBD1	-	TRBV2	TRBJ1-1	TGTGCCAGCAGATCAGACAGGGGGCCCACTGAAGCTTTCTTT	CASRSDRGPTEAFF